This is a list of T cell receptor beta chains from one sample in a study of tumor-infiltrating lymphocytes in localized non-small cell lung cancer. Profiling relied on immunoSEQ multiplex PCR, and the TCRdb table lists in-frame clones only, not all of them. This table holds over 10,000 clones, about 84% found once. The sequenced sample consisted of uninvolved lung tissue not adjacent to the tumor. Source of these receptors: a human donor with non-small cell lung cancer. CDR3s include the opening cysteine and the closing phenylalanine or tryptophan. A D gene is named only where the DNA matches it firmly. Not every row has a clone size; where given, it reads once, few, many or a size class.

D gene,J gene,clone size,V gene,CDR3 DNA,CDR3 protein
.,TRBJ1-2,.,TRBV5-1,TGCGCCAGCAGCTGGGGGGGGCCAAGCCTCTCGAACTATGGCTACACCTTC,CASSWGGPSLSNYGYTF
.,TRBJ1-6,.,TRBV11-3,TGTGCCAGCAGCTATCAGGGGACCAATTCACCCCTCCACTTT,CASSYQGTNSPLHF
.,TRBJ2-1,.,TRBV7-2,TGTGCCAGCAACCCCGGGACGGACTACAATGAGCAGTTCTTC,CASNPGTDYNEQFF
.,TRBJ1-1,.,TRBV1,TGCACCAGCAGCCTCCAGGGACAGGGGCGAGTGTACACTGAAGCTTTCTTT,CTSSLQGQGRVYTEAFF
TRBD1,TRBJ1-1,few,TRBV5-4,TGTGCCACCGGGACAGGGACGAACACTGAAGCTTTCTTT,CATGTGTNTEAFF
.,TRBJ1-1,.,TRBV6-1,TGTGCCAGCAGTGCCCCCAACAGGGCAGCGAACACTGAAGCTTTCTTT,CASSAPNRAANTEAFF
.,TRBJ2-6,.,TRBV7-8,TGTGCCAGCAGCTTAGGAAGAGCCGGGTACTCTGGGGCCAACGTCCTGACTTTC,CASSLGRAGYSGANVLTF
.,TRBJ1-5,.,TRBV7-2,TGTGCCAGCAGCTTAGGAACAGAATCTTATAGCAATCAGCCCCAGCATTTT,CASSLGTESYSNQPQHF
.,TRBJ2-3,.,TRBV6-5,TGTGCCAGCAGTCGGCAGGGCCCAGATACGCAGTATTTT,CASSRQGPDTQYF
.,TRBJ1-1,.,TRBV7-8,TGTGCCAGCAGCCCTCGAGGACTGAACACTGAAGCTTTCTTT,CASSPRGLNTEAFF
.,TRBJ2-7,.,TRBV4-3,TGCGCCAGCAGCCAAGATGGGTACGAGCAGTACTTC,CASSQDGYEQYF
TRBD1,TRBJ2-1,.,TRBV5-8,TGTGCCAGCAGCCCCCAGACAGGGGCCACTTACAATGAGCAGTTCTTC,CASSPQTGATYNEQFF
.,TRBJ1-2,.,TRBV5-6,TGTGCCAGCAGCTTGGTGGGTCTGGCCTATGGCTACACCTTC,CASSLVGLAYGYTF
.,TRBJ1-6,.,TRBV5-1,TGCGCCAGCAGCTTTAAACAGAATGCCTATAATTCACCCCTCCACTTT,CASSFKQNAYNSPLHF
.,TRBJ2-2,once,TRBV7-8,TGTGCCAGCAGCCGTTGGCTAGACGACACCGGGGAGCTGTTTTTT,CASSRWLDDTGELFF
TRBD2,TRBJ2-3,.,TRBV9,TGTGCCAGCAGCTCCCTAGCGGGGGGGCCCACAGATACGCAGTATTTT,CASSSLAGGPTDTQYF
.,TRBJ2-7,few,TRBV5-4,TGTGCCAGCAGCTCGAACAGGGTCGCGAACGAGCAGTACTTC,CASSSNRVANEQYF
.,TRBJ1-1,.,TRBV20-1,TGCAGTGCCTCCGGCGGCAGGGGAGCTTTCTTT,CSASGGRGAFF
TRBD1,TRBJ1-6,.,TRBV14,TGTGCCAGCAGCCAGCTGGCAGGGGGTGGCTCACCCCTCCACTTT,CASSQLAGGGSPLHF
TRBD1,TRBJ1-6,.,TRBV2,TGTGCCAGCACCCGGGACAGGGGGAATTCACCCCTCCACTTT,CASTRDRGNSPLHF
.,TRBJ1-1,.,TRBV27,TGTGCCAGCAGTTTAGAGAGTTCAGGTGAAGCTTTCTTT,CASSLESSGEAFF
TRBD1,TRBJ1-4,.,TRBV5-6,TGTGCCAGCAGCTTGGCCGGGACAGGGTTCGCAACTAATGAAAAACTGTTTTTT,CASSLAGTGFATNEKLFF
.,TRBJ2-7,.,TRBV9,TGTGCCAGCAGCGTCGGGACACTACACTACGAGCAGTACTTC,CASSVGTLHYEQYF
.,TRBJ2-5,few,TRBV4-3,TGCGCCAGCAGCCAAGATCCATGGAATGGCGGGTCCGTACAAGAGACCCAGTACTTC,CASSQDPWNGGSVQETQYF
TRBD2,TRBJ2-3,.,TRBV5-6,TGTGCCAGCAGCTTGGATCGGACTAGCGGGGGTGCAGATACGCAGTATTTT,CASSLDRTSGGADTQYF
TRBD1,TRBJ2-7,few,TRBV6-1,TGTGCCAGCAGTGAACCGGGACAGGGGAAGGCCGAGCAGTACTTC,CASSEPGQGKAEQYF
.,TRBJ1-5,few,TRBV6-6,TGTGCCAGCAGCCCCGTGGTCAATCAGCCCCAGCATTTT,CASSPVVNQPQHF
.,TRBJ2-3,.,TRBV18,TGTGCCAGCTCGCCTCCCGGGCTAGCACTCGGTACGCAGTATTTT,CASSPPGLALGTQYF
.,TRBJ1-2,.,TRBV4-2,TGTGCCAGCAGCCAAGCTTGGCGGATCGGGGCTGGCTACACCTTC,CASSQAWRIGAGYTF
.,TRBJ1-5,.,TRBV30,TGTGCCTGGAGCAGGAGCAATCAGCCCCAGCATTTT,CAWSRSNQPQHF
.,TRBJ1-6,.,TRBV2,TGTGCCAGCAGTGAAGGGGGGATGGCGTCCTATAATTCACCCCTCCACTTT,CASSEGGMASYNSPLHF
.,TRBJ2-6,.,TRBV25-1,TGTGCCAGCAGTTACTCTGGGGCCAACGTCCTGACTTTC,CASSYSGANVLTF
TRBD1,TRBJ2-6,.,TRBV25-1,TGTGCCAGCAGTGACCGAGGGACAGGGTCTGGGGCCAACGTCCTGACTTTC,CASSDRGTGSGANVLTF
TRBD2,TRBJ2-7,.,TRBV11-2,TGTGCCAGCAGCTTAGAATCCCCGGGACTAGCCTACGAGCAGTACTTC,CASSLESPGLAYEQYF
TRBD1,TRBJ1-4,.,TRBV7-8,TGTGCCAGCAGCTTAGGGGACAGGGAAATTGAAAAACTGTTTTTT,CASSLGDREIEKLFF
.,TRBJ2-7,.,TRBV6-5,TGTGCCAGCAGTTCCGTCGAGGGATACGAGCAGTACTTC,CASSSVEGYEQYF
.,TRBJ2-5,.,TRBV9,TGTGCCAGCAGCGTAGGAGGGGGAGTCGGGGGACTAGAGACCCAGTACTTC,CASSVGGGVGGLETQYF
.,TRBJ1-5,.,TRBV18,TGTGCCAGCTCAGACCGGGGGACGGGGCAGCCCCAGCATTTT,CASSDRGTGQPQHF
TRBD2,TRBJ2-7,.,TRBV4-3,TGCGCCAGCAGCCAACGAGTAGCGGGACCCTACGAGCAGTACTTC,CASSQRVAGPYEQYF
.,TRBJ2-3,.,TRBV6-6,TGTGCCAGCGGGTATGGGAAGGGTGACACAGATACGCAGTATTTT,CASGYGKGDTDTQYF
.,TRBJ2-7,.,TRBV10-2,TGCGCCAGCAGTGAGGCGCAACCCCCCTACGAGCAGTACTTC,CASSEAQPPYEQYF
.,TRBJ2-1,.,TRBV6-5,TGTGCCAGCAGTAACAGGGTCTACAATGAGCAGTTCTTC,CASSNRVYNEQFF
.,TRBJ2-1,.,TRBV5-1,TGCGCCAGCAGCTTGGAGGGGTCAGGAGCCTACAATGAGCAGTTCTTC,CASSLEGSGAYNEQFF
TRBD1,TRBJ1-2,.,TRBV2,TGTGCCAGCAGTGACCGGGACAGGGCTAACTATGGCTACACCTTC,CASSDRDRANYGYTF
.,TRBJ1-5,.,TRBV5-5,TGTGCCAGCAGCCCGACAGCGAATCAGCCCCAGCATTTT,CASSPTANQPQHF
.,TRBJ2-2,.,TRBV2,TGTGCCAGCCAAAGAGGGGGAACCGGGGAGCTGTTTTTT,CASQRGGTGELFF
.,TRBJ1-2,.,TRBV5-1,TGCGCCAGCAGCTTGGGGGAAAACTATGGCTACACCTTC,CASSLGENYGYTF
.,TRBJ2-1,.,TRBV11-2,TGTGCCAGCAGCCCCCGGGTGGGGGGTGGGAATGAGCAGTTCTTC,CASSPRVGGGNEQFF
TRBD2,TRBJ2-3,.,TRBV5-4,TGTGCCATCAGTCAGCGGGGGGGCCTTAGAGATACGCAGTATTTT,CAISQRGGLRDTQYF
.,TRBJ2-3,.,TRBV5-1,TGCGCCAGCAGTCCGGGGGGCGGAACCACAGATACGCAGTATTTT,CASSPGGGTTDTQYF
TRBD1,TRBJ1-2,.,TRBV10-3,TGTGCCATCACCAGGGGGACAGACTATGGCTACACCTTC,CAITRGTDYGYTF
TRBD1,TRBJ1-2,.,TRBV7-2,TGTGCCAGCAGCTTAGACCCGGACAGGGCGTATGGCTACACCTTC,CASSLDPDRAYGYTF
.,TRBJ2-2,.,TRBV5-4,TGTGCCAGCAGCTTACAAACTTCGAGAAACACCGGGGAGCTGTTTTTT,CASSLQTSRNTGELFF
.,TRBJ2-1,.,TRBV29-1,TGCAGCGTTTACCCTGGTTTTAGTCGGTACAATGAGCAGTTCTTC,CSVYPGFSRYNEQFF